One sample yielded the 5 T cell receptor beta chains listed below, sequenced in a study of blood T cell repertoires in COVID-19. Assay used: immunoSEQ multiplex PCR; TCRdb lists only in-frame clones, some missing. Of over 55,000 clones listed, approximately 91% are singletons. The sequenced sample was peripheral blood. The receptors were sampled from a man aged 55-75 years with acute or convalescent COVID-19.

The CDR3 is CASSLGRRNQPQHF. The CDR3 DNA follows: TGTGCCAGCAGTTTGGGCCGTCGCAATCAGCCCCAGCATTTT. The chain is built from TRBV28 and TRBJ1-5, with D hard to call. CDR1 is MDHEN, CDR2 SYDVKM, per germline. The CDR3 contains 14 residues. V shed 3 bases and J shed 2 bases, with 8 bases lying between them.

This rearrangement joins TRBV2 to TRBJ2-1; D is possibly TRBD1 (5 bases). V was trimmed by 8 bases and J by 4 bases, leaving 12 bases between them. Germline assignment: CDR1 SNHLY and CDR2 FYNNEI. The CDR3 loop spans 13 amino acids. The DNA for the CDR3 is TGTGCCAGCGGGGCCCTGGGGTACAATGAGCAGTTCTTC. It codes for CASGALGYNEQFF.

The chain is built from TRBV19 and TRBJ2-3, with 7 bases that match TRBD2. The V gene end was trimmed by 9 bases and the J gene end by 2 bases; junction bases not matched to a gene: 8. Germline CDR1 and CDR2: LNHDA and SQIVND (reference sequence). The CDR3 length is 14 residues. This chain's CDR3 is CASRDSGSTDTQYF. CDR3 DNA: TGTGCCAGCCGGGATAGCGGGTCCACAGATACGCAGTATTTT. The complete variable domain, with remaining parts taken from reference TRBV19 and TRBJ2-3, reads DGGITQSPKYLFRKEGQNVTLSCEQNLNHDAMYWYRQDPGQGLRLIYYSQIVNDFQKGDIAEGYSVSREKKESFPLTVTSAQKNPTAFYLCASRDSGSTDTQYFGPGTRLTVL.

This CDR3 is CASSLSLAGGGYNEQFF. The CDR3 DNA reads as TGCGCCAGCAGCCTTTCGCTAGCGGGAGGCGGCTACAATGAGCAGTTCTTC. The gene calls are TRBV5-1 and TRBJ2-1, with TRBD2 matching over 11 bases. J lost 3 bases, V lost 4 bases, and 9 bases had no gene match. This CDR3 contains 17 residues. Looked up from germline, CDR1 is SGHRS and CDR2 is YFSETQ.

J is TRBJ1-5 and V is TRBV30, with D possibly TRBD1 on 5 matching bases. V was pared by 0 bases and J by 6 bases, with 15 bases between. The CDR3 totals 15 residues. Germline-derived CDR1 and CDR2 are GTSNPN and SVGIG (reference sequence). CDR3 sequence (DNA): TGTGCCTGGAGTGTAGGGGCCCCCGGTCGTCAGCCCCAGCATTTT. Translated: CAWSVGAPGRQPQHF.